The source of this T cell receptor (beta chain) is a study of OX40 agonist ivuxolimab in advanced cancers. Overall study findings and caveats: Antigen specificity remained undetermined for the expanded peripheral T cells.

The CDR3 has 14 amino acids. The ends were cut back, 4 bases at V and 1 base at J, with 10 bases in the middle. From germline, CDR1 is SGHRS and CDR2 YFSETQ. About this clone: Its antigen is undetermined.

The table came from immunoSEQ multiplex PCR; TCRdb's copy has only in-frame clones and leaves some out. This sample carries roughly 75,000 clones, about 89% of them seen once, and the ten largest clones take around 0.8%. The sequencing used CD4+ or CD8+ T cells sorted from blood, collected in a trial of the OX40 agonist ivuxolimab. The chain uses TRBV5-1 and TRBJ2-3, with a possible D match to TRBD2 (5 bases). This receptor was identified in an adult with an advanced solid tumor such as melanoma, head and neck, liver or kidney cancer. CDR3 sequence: CASSVISGTDTQYF. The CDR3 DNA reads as TGCGCCAGCAGCGTGATTAGCGGCACAGATACGCAGTATTTT. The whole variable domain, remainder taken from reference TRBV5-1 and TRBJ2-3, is KAGVTQTPRYLIKTRGQQVTLSCSPISGHRSVSWYQQTPGQGLQFLFEYFSETQRNKGNFPGRFSGRQFSNSRSEMNVSTLELGDSALYLCASSVISGTDTQYFGPGTRLTVL.